This T cell receptor (beta chain) originates from a study of read filtering for tumor transcriptome and immune sequencing. In this sample, this clonotype turned up many times. Its antigen is currently unknown. Overall study findings and caveats: The sorted CD138-negative fraction was a mixed bone marrow immune population, not purified T cells. IR-seq and RNA-seq agreed better without single-read clonotypes.

This library used approximately 390 ng RNA and molecular barcoded adaptors spanning alpha/delta and beta/gamma chains. TCRdb reprocessed the reads with MiXCR, giving one entry per CDR3 protein. The data hold about 130,000 distinct CDR3 sequences, with 10% to 15% observed a single time. V lost 4 bases, J lost 2 bases, and 9 bases stayed unmatched. The CDR3 loop spans 15 amino acids. Germline assignment: CDR1 SQVTM and CDR2 ANQGSEA. The sequenced material came from a population of CD138-negative cells sorted from bone marrow. This receptor was obtained from a donor aged 40 or older with multiple myeloma. This chain connects TRBV29-1 to TRBJ2-3, with 7 bases matching TRBD2. The CDR3 spells CSVARSGGNTDTQYF. DNA of the CDR3: TGCAGCGTTGCCCGTTCGGGGGGTAACACAGATACGCAGTATTTT.